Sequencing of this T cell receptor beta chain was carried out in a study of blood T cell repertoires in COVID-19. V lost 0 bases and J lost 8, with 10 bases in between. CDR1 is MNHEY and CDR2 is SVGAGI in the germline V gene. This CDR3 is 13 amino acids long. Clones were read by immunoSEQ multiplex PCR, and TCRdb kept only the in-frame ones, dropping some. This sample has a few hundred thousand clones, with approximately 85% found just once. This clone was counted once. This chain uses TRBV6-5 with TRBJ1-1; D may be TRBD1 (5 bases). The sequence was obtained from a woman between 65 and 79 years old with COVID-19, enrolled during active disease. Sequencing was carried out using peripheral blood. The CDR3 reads CASSYSGRDEAFF. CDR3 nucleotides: TGTGCCAGCAGTTACTCTGGGAGGGACGAAGCTTTCTTT.